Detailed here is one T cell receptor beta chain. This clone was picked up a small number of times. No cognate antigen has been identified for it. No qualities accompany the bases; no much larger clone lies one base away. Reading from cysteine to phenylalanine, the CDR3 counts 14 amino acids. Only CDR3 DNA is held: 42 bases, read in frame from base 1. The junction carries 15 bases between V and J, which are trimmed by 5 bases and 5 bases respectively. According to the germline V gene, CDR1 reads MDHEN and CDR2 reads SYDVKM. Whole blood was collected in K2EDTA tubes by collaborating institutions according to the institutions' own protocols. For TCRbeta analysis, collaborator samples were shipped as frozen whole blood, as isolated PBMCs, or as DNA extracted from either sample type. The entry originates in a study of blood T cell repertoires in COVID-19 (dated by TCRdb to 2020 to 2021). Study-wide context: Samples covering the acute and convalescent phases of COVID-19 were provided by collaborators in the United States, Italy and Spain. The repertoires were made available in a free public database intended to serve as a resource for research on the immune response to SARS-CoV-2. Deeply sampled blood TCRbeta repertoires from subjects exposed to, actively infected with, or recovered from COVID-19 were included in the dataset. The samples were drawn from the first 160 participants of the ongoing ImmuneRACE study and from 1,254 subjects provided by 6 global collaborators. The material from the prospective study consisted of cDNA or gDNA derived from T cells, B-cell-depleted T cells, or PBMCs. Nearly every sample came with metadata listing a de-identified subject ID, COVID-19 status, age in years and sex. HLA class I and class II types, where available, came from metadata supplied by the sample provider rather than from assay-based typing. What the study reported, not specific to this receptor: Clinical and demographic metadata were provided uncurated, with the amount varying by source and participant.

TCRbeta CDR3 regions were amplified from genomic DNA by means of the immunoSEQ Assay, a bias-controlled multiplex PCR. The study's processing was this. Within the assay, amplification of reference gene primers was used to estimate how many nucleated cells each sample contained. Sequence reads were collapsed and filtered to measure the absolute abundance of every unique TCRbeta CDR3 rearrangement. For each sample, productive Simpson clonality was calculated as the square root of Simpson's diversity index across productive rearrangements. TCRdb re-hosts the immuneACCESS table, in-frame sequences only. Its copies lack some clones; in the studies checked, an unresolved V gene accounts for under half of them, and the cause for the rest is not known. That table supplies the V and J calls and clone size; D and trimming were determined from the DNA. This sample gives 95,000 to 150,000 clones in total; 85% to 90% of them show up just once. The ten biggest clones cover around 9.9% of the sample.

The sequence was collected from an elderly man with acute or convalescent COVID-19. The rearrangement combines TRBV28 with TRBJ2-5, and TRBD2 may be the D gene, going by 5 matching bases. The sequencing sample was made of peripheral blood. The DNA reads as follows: TGTGCCAGCAGTGGCTCAGGAGGCGGCGAGACCCAGTACTTC. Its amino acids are CASSGSGGGETQYF.